This T cell receptor beta chain is from a study of T cells in Graves' hyperthyroidism and ophthalmopathy (dated by TCRdb to between 2018 and 2021). About the full investigation: Peripheral blood samples were taken at the time of initial diagnosis, prior to any treatment. To identify distinguishing TCR V-J signatures, a discovery cohort of about a hundred patients was used, comprising some 45 with Graves' ophthalmopathy and under 60 with stable Graves' hyperthyroidism. Prospective prediction of ophthalmopathy was tested in an independent validation cohort consisting of 18 to 20 hyperthyroidism patients and around 17 patients who later progressed to ophthalmopathy. The approximately 100 discovery patients were randomly split 7:3 into training and test sets. The study also compared thyroid tissue and blood T-cell repertoires from about six Graves' hyperthyroidism patients. Following sampling, methimazole starting at 30 mg daily was given to hyperthyroidism patients, and high-dose intravenous methylprednisolone was given to ophthalmopathy patients. The paper describes TCR Vbeta CDR3 sequencing of 135 peripheral blood samples, made up of around 41 ophthalmopathy patients, approximately 76 hyperthyroidism patients and roughly 17 progressor patients.

This clonotype was found a few times. Its antigen is unknown. Qualities for individual bases were not recorded, and no much larger clone is one base off. The TCR beta CDR3 regions were amplified from RNA transcripts. The TCR CDR3 was subjected to a first round of RT-PCR using the HTBI primer set and the Qiagen OneStep RT-PCR kit. A second multiplex PCR round built the libraries, followed by size selection and purification. Sequencing of the libraries was done on an Illumina HiSeq2000 using paired-end 100 bp reads. As for the original processing: SOAPnuke was used to process the raw data, removing reads that contained adapters or uncalled bases, had a mean Phred below 15, or lacked an exact match to the constant primer or identifier. COPE v1.2.5 was used to merge high-quality paired reads, and clonotypes were defined as unique nucleotide sequences. MiTCR v1.1 was used to align the clonotypes against IMGT TRBV, TRBD and TRBJ reference segments. The analysis was restricted to V-J combinations with a frequency above 0.0001, which together covered over 99% of the repertoires. A TCS score was defined as the ratio of F50 (clonal expansion) to E x V (chaos), with BLOSUM62-based TCRdist applied between CDR3 peptides within each V-J. Welch's t-statistics and random forest reduced several hundred V-J features to under 15, which were used in a naive Bayes classifier (R e1071). TCRdb applied fastp at Q25 and MiXCR to the public reads, then kept only in-frame beta chains. A single entry per CDR3 protein holds the most common genes and DNA from its merged rows. The V and J calls and clone size come from TCRdb's table, not from the authors' own analysis. The sample includes about 500,000 distinct CDR3 sequences, with about an eighth observed a single time. Jointly, the top ten make up 15% to 20% of the sample.

The germline V gene (reference sequence) supplies CDR1 DFQATT and CDR2 SNEGSKA. Germline trimming: 4 bases from V, 5 bases from J; junction bases outside gene matches: 8. The CDR3 spans 14 residues, from the cysteine through the phenylalanine. Here the CDR3 DNA is all that survives: 42 bases in frame from base 1. A patient counted as having stable Graves' hyperthyroidism if no progression to ophthalmopathy occurred over 18 months of follow-up. Hyperthyroidism patients were aged 18 to 65 years and newly diagnosed, with disease duration of less than 2 months. Any patient with an uncontrolled infection, another autoimmune disease, pregnancy or lactation was excluded. Diagnoses relied on clinical symptoms, serum thyroxine and TRAb, thyroid ultrasound and orbital computed tomography. PBMCs were isolated from about 9 ml of fresh peripheral blood by Ficoll-Paque density gradient centrifugation. Total RNA was extracted with Trizol reagent, and quality was checked on an Agilent 2100 Bioanalyzer.

Points the paper makes about the study in general: Sample size was not statistically predetermined, and blinding of investigators to group allocation was not performed. In validation, the model predicted progression to ophthalmopathy a median of 6.5 months before onset, with roughly 68% sensitivity and 72.22% specificity. Most expanded thyroid clonotypes (frequency above 0.001) were also found in blood, which suggests that blood repertoires may mirror thyroid immune responses. A 13 V-J signature model separated ophthalmopathy from stable hyperthyroidism, with around 90% sensitivity and around 84% specificity in cross-validation and 80%/75% in testing.

The sequence derives from a woman aged 18-35 years with Graves' hyperthyroidism. The sequence links TRBV20-1 to TRBJ2-5; 9 nucleotides in the junction match TRBD2. Sequencing was performed on blood. In nucleotides, the sequence is TGCAGTGCTACCCTTATAGCGGGAGAGGAGACCCAGTACTTC. This codes for CSATLIAGEETQYF.